A selection of T cell receptor beta chains follows, all from one sample in a study of molecular identifiers for immune sequencing clone quantification. TCRdb ran MiXCR on the PCR reads and lists one entry per CDR3 protein. Altogether some 70,000 distinct CDR3 sequences are present, around a sixth being singletons, with the ten largest covering around 1.4%. The sample consisted of naive CD8+ T cells from blood, with Jurkat cell RNA spiked in. The receptors come from a human donor in good health. Some libraries in this study had Jurkat cell RNA spiked in. The CDR3 runs from the conserved cysteine through the conserved F or W. A D gene is named only where the DNA matches it firmly. Only some rows state a clone size, as once, few, many or a class for expanded clones.

d_call clone_size j_call v_call cdr3_aa cdr3_nt
NA many TRBJ2-2 TRBV6-2/TRBV6-3 CASSFAGAANTGELFF TGTGCCAGCAGTTTTGCGGGGGCCGCGAACACCGGGGAGCTGTTTTTT
TRBD1 NA TRBJ1-1 TRBV4-1 CAGSATGGYPEALF TGCGCCGGCAGCGCGACAGGGGGCTACCCTGAAGCTCTCTTT
NA few TRBJ2-1 TRBV29-1 CSVGGLSYNEQFF TGCAGCGTGGGGGGACTCTCCTACAATGAGCAGTTCTTC
TRBD1 once TRBJ2-5 TRBV10-3 CAIGKEVGQAGETQYF TGTGCCATCGGCAAGGAGGTTGGACAGGCCGGGGAGACCCAGTACTTC
NA many TRBJ2-1 TRBV18 CASSPPSGNNEQFF TGTGCCAGCTCACCACCGTCGGGGAACAATGAGCAGTTCTTC
TRBD2 many TRBJ2-7 TRBV29-1 CSVGYRGEYEQYF TGCAGCGTTGGATATCGGGGGGAGTACGAGCAGTACTTC
NA many TRBJ2-7 TRBV20-1 CSAGGRAYEQYF TGCAGTGCTGGGGGCCGGGCCTACGAGCAGTACTTC
NA NA TRBJ2-7 TRBV3-1 CASSQGMVHEQYF TGTGCCAGCAGCCAGGGGATGGTCCACGAGCAGTACTTC
NA many TRBJ1-1 TRBV19 CASSILEGRSTEAFF TGTGCCAGTAGTATATTGGAGGGACGGAGCACTGAAGCTTTCTTT
NA NA TRBJ2-7 TRBV12-3/TRBV12-4 CASSFDCYEQYF TGTGCCAGCAGTTTTGACTGCTACGAGCAGTACTTC
TRBD1 many TRBJ1-3 TRBV7-9 CASSLAVGTAGNTIYF TGTGCCAGCAGCTTAGCGGTCGGGACAGCTGGAAACACCATATATTTT
NA many TRBJ2-7 TRBV20-1 CSASRSQRYSYEQYF TGCAGTGCTAGTAGGTCGCAGAGGTATTCCTACGAGCAGTACTTC
NA many TRBJ2-7 TRBV25-1 CASSEPQGTRVFEQYF TGTGCCAGCAGTGAACCCCAGGGGACACGGGTGTTCGAGCAGTACTTC
NA NA TRBJ1-4 TRBV29-1 CSALDGGKLFF TGCAGCGCTCTGGACGGTGGAAAACTGTTTTTT
NA many TRBJ2-1 TRBV7-2 CASSPVDSYNEQFF TGTGCCAGCAGCCCCGTGGACAGCTACAATGAGCAGTTCTTC
NA few TRBJ2-6 TRBV4-1 CASSQRGGVYSGANVLTF TGCGCCAGCAGCCAAAGGGGGGGGGTATACTCTGGGGCCAACGTCCTGACTTTC
NA NA TRBJ2-7 TRBV11-2 CASSLGLEGYEQYF TGTGCCAGCAGCTTAGGCCTAGAAGGGTACGAGCAGTACTTC
NA many TRBJ2-1 TRBV6-2/TRBV6-3 CASSQEWYNEQFF TGTGCCAGCAGCCAAGAGTGGTACAATGAGCAGTTCTTC
NA NA TRBJ2-7 TRBV5-3 CARSLGQQDYEQYF TGTGCCAGAAGCCTCGGACAGCAGGACTACGAGCAGTACTTC
NA few TRBJ2-5 TRBV2 CASRKDWQETQYF TGTGCCAGCAGGAAGGACTGGCAAGAGACCCAGTACTTC
NA NA TRBJ1-2 TRBV27 CASSLTPANYGYTF TGTGCCAGCAGTCTAACCCCCGCTAACTATGGCTACACCTTC
NA many TRBJ2-1 TRBV6-5 CASSYAARPNEQFF TGTGCCAGCAGTTACGCTGCCAGGCCGAATGAGCAGTTCTTC
NA many TRBJ2-2 TRBV25-1 CASTGSGELFF TGTGCCAGCACTGGGAGCGGGGAGCTGTTTTTT
NA many TRBJ1-6 TRBV28 CASSLAYGQRNSPLHF TGTGCCAGCAGTCTAGCCTATGGACAACGAAATTCACCCCTCCACTTT
TRBD2 many TRBJ2-3 TRBV23-1 CASSQKREGWGTQYF TGCGCCAGCAGTCAGAAGCGGGAGGGATGGGGTACGCAGTATTTT
NA many TRBJ2-1 TRBV11-2 CASSFGNSEQFF TGTGCCAGCAGCTTCGGGAATTCTGAGCAGTTCTTC
TRBD2 many TRBJ2-5 TRBV10-2 CASSDPGTSGQETQYF TGCGCCAGCAGTGATCCCGGGACTAGCGGCCAAGAGACCCAGTACTTC
NA few TRBJ1-5 TRBV15 CATSSDRNQPQHF TGTGCCACCAGCAGTGACAGGAATCAGCCCCAGCATTTT
NA few TRBJ2-5 TRBV5-4 CASSSPEAGNMETQYF TGTGCCAGCAGCTCCCCAGAGGCCGGTAATATGGAGACCCAGTACTTC